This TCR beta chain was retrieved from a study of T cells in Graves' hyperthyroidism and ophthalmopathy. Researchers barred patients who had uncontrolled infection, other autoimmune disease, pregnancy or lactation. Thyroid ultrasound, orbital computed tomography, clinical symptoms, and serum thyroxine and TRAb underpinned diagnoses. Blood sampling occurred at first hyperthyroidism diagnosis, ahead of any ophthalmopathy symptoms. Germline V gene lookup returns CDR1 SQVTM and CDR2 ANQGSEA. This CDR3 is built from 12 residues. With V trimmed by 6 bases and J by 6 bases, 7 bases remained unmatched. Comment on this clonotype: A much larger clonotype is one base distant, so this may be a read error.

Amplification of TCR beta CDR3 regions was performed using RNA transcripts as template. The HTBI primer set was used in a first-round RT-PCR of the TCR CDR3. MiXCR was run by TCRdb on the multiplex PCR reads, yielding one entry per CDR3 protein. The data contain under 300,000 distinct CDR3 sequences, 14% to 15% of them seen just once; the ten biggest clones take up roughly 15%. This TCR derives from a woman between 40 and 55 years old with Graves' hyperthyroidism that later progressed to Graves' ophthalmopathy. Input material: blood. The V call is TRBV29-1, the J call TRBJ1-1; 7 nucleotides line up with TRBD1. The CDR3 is CSVAGGSAEAFF. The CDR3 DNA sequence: TGCAGCGTGGCAGGGGGTAGCGCTGAAGCTTTCTTT.